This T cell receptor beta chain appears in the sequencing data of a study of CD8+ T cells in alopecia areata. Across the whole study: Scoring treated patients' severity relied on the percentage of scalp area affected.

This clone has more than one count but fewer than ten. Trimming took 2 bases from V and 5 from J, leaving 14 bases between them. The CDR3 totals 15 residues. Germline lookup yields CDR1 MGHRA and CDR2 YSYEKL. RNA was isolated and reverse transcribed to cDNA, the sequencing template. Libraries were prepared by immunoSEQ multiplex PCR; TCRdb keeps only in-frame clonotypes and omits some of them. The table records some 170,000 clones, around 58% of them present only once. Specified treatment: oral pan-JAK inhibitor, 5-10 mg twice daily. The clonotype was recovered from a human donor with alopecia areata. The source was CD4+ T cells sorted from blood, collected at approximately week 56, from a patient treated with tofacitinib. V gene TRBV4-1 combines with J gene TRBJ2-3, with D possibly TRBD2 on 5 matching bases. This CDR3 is CASSQPLAERDTQYF. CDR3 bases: TGCGCCAGCAGCCAACCGCTAGCTGAGCGAGATACGCAGTATTTT.